The rows below give T cell receptor beta chains drawn from one sample of a study of blood T cell repertoires in COVID-19. The repertoire was sequenced with immunoSEQ multiplex PCR; TCRdb's copy has only in-frame clones and lacks some. The data contain 120,000 or so clones, around 87% of them singletons. The sample comprised peripheral blood. All receptors come from a human donor in a cohort sampled during active COVID-19. CDR3s include the opening cysteine and the closing phenylalanine or tryptophan. Each record gives: J gene, clone size, V gene, D gene, CDR3 protein, CDR3 DNA. A D gene is named only where the DNA matches it firmly. Only some rows state a clone size, as once, few, many or a class for expanded clones.

TRBJ1-5	few	TRBV19	.	CASSPFSGSSNQPQHF	TGTGCCAGTAGTCCGTTTTCGGGGAGTAGCAATCAGCCCCAGCATTTT
TRBJ1-1	.	TRBV3-1/TRBV3-2	.	CASSQDPRTEAFF	TGTGCCAGCAGCCAAGACCCCAGAACTGAAGCTTTCTTT
TRBJ1-5	.	TRBV19	TRBD1	CASSITGVNQPQHF	TGTGCCAGTAGTATCACAGGGGTCAATCAGCCCCAGCATTTT
TRBJ1-1	.	TRBV3-1/TRBV3-2	.	CASSQDGGSGGTEAFF	TGTGCCAGCAGCCAAGACGGCGGTTCGGGGGGCACTGAAGCTTTCTTT
TRBJ2-5	.	TRBV4-1	TRBD1	CASSQDPGQGAGETQYF	TGCGCCAGCAGCCAAGATCCGGGACAGGGGGCTGGGGAGACCCAGTACTTC
TRBJ2-7	.	TRBV2	TRBD1	CASSRIHGTGASYEQYF	TGTGCCAGCAGTAGGATACACGGGACAGGAGCCTCCTACGAGCAGTACTTC
TRBJ2-7	few	TRBV6-5	TRBD1	CASTLWETGSYEQYF	TGTGCCAGCACGTTGTGGGAGACAGGGTCCTACGAGCAGTACTTC
TRBJ2-1	.	TRBV27	TRBD2	CASSLVSSGSGGNEQFF	TGTGCCAGCAGTTTAGTCTCTAGCGGGAGTGGGGGGAATGAGCAGTTCTTC
TRBJ2-1	.	TRBV12-3/TRBV12-4	TRBD2	CASTPGGEQFF	TGTGCCAGCACCCCCGGGGGGGAGCAGTTCTTC
TRBJ2-1	.	TRBV27	TRBD2	CASHVLGGGNNEQFF	TGTGCCAGCCACGTCTTGGGCGGGGGGAACAATGAGCAGTTCTTC
TRBJ2-1	.	TRBV29-1	TRBD2	CSGASGSNEQFF	TGCAGCGGGGCTAGCGGGAGCAATGAGCAGTTCTTC
TRBJ2-5	.	TRBV11-1	TRBD2	CASGRGRAQETQYF	TGTGCCAGCGGGAGGGGACGGGCACAAGAGACCCAGTACTTC
TRBJ2-7	.	TRBV28	.	CASSYDFAVSSYEQYF	TGTGCCAGCAGTTATGATTTTGCGGTTAGCTCCTACGAGCAGTACTTC
TRBJ1-2	.	TRBV7-9	.	CASSLSGAYGYTF	TGTGCCAGCAGCTTATCAGGGGCCTATGGCTACACCTTC
TRBJ2-2	few	TRBV6-1	.	CASSGGVTPGTGELFF	TGTGCCAGCAGTGGGGGGGTCACCCCGGGGACCGGGGAGCTGTTTTTT
TRBJ1-5	.	TRBV11-2	.	CASSPGLWGGRQPQHF	TGTGCCAGCAGCCCGGGTCTCTGGGGGGGCAGGCAGCCCCAGCATTTT
TRBJ1-5	.	TRBV15	TRBD1	CATSRGLTGRHQPQHF	TGTGCCACCAGCAGAGGATTGACAGGGAGGCATCAGCCCCAGCATTTT
TRBJ2-1	.	TRBV7-9	.	CASNQGGPEQFF	TGTGCCAGCAATCAGGGGGGCCCTGAGCAGTTCTTC
TRBJ2-5	.	TRBV29-1	TRBD1	CSVEGEQGFGETQYF	TGCAGCGTTGAAGGGGAACAGGGGTTTGGAGAGACCCAGTACTTC
TRBJ1-4	.	TRBV6-5	.	CASSSGQKPEKLFF	TGTGCCAGCAGTTCTGGACAGAAGCCTGAAAAACTGTTTTTT
TRBJ2-1	.	TRBV18	TRBD2	CASSPLAGGLYEQFF	TGTGCCAGCTCACCCTTGGCGGGGGGGCTTTATGAGCAGTTCTTC
TRBJ2-2	.	TRBV10-1	.	CATSGGRGFVPGELFF	TGCGCCACCTCTGGGGGCAGGGGATTTGTCCCCGGGGAGCTGTTTTTT
TRBJ2-1	once	TRBV9	TRBD2	CASSATSGRYNEQFF	TGTGCCAGCAGCGCTACTAGCGGGAGGTATAATGAGCAGTTCTTC
TRBJ2-1	.	TRBV6-1	TRBD2	CASSEEGAGVYNEQFF	TGTGCCAGCAGTGAGGAAGGGGCGGGAGTTTACAATGAGCAGTTCTTC
TRBJ1-2	.	TRBV28	.	CASSSPTASGLGYGYTF	TGTGCCAGCAGTTCACCGACCGCTTCGGGGTTAGGGTATGGCTACACCTTC
TRBJ1-1	.	TRBV6-4	TRBD1	CASSATQGAGEAFF	TGTGCCAGCAGTGCCACACAGGGGGCCGGTGAAGCTTTCTTT
TRBJ2-7	.	TRBV15	.	CATSRGRNRVKNEQYF	TGTGCCACCAGCAGAGGGCGGAACAGGGTGAAAAACGAGCAGTACTTC
TRBJ2-7	few	TRBV10-1	TRBD1	CASSTGTGPPYEQYF	TGCGCCAGCAGTACCGGGACAGGGCCCCCCTACGAGCAGTACTTC
TRBJ2-5	few	TRBV5-1	TRBD1	CASSFGQGRETQYF	TGCGCCAGCAGCTTTGGACAGGGAAGGGAGACCCAGTACTTC
TRBJ2-1	.	TRBV11-3	TRBD2	CASSLSGRAGEQFF	TGTGCCAGCAGCCTTAGCGGGAGGGCCGGTGAGCAGTTCTTC
TRBJ2-1	.	TRBV6-6	TRBD2	CASSRSPGLAGGYNEQFF	TGTGCCAGCAGTCGCTCCCCGGGACTAGCGGGAGGCTACAATGAGCAGTTCTTC
TRBJ1-2	.	TRBV3-1/TRBV3-2	.	CASSQGGTKGGYTF	TGTGCCAGCAGCCAAGGCGGGACTAAGGGTGGCTACACCTTC
TRBJ1-2	.	TRBV29-1	TRBD1	CSERTGGGGYTF	TGCAGCGAGAGGACAGGGGGCGGTGGCTACACCTTC
TRBJ2-6	.	TRBV5-8	.	CASRLGGRSGANVLTF	TGTGCCAGCAGACTTGGGGGCCGCTCTGGGGCCAACGTCCTGACTTTC
TRBJ1-3	.	TRBV6-6	TRBD1	CASSFSLTGGGNTIYF	TGTGCCAGCAGTTTCTCTTTGACAGGGGGCGGAAACACCATATATTTT
TRBJ2-5	.	TRBV5-1	.	CASSLAQGGKTQYF	TGCGCCAGCAGCTTGGCTCAGGGTGGGAAGACCCAGTACTTC
TRBJ2-6	.	TRBV28	.	CASSPVGSPGLSLSGANVLTF	TGTGCCAGCAGTCCCGTAGGTTCACCGGGACTGTCACTCTCTGGGGCCAACGTCCTGACTTTC
TRBJ1-5	.	TRBV3-1/TRBV3-2	TRBD1	CASSGTGEGQPQHF	TGTGCCAGCAGCGGGACAGGGGAAGGTCAGCCCCAGCATTTT
TRBJ2-7	.	TRBV3-1/TRBV3-2	TRBD2	CASSQGKAGNAYEQYF	TGTGCCAGCAGCCAAGGCAAAGCGGGAAATGCCTACGAGCAGTACTTC
TRBJ1-1	.	TRBV24-1	.	CATRPPEGNTEAFF	TGTGCCACCAGGCCCCCCGAGGGGAACACTGAAGCTTTCTTT
TRBJ2-7	once	TRBV7-9	.	CASSRGSSYEQYF	TGTGCCAGCAGCCGAGGGAGCTCCTACGAGCAGTACTTC
TRBJ2-2	.	TRBV7-3	TRBD2	CASSPRTSGGANTGELFF	TGTGCCAGCAGCCCCCGGACTAGCGGGGGGGCGAACACCGGGGAGCTGTTTTTT
TRBJ2-1	.	TRBV3-1/TRBV3-2	.	CASSQGAGKYNEQFF	TGTGCCAGCAGCCAAGGGGCGGGGAAGTACAATGAGCAGTTCTTC
TRBJ2-5	.	TRBV2	.	CASGRGPNPQETQYF	TGTGCCAGCGGGAGAGGTCCCAATCCCCAAGAGACCCAGTACTTC
TRBJ2-7	.	TRBV27	TRBD1	CASSQRGLSEQYF	TGTGCCAGCAGCCAAAGGGGGCTAAGCGAGCAGTACTTC
TRBJ1-6	.	TRBV28	.	CASSLLATNSPLHF	TGTGCCAGCAGTTTATTGGCCACAAATTCACCCCTCCACTTT
TRBJ2-7	.	TRBV20-1	.	CSASPTPAYEQYF	TGCAGTGCTAGTCCGACTCCCGCCTACGAGCAGTACTTC
TRBJ2-7	.	TRBV7-9	.	CASSTGGAAYEQYF	TGTGCCAGCAGCACAGGGGGGGCAGCCTACGAGCAGTACTTC
TRBJ1-6	.	TRBV25-1	TRBD1	CASSAGTGSSYNSPLHF	TGTGCCAGCAGTGCCGGGACAGGGAGCTCCTATAATTCACCCCTCCACTTT
TRBJ2-1	.	TRBV18	TRBD2	CASSRLSGRANNEQFF	TGTGCCAGCTCACGACTCAGCGGGAGGGCCAACAATGAGCAGTTCTTC
TRBJ2-6	.	TRBV13	TRBD1	CASSGQGRTGANVLTF	TGTGCCAGCAGCGGACAGGGGAGGACCGGGGCCAACGTCCTGACTTTC
TRBJ2-5	.	TRBV11-2	TRBD1	CASRVTGEKTQYF	TGTGCCAGCAGGGTGACAGGGGAAAAGACCCAGTACTTC
TRBJ2-7	.	TRBV19	TRBD2	CASSINLAGTYEQYF	TGTGCCAGTAGTATAAATCTAGCGGGAACCTACGAGCAGTACTTC
TRBJ1-3	.	TRBV19	TRBD1	CASSRQGFQTGNTIYF	TGTGCCAGTAGTCGACAGGGGTTCCAGACTGGAAACACCATATATTTT
TRBJ2-5	few	TRBV3-1/TRBV3-2	.	CASSQPTSPGQETQYF	TGTGCCAGCAGCCAACCTACTAGCCCAGGTCAAGAGACCCAGTACTTC
TRBJ2-7	.	TRBV28	.	CASSSLDRKIGYEQYF	TGTGCCAGCAGTTCCCTTGACAGGAAGATTGGATACGAGCAGTACTTC
TRBJ2-2	.	TRBV6-6	TRBD1	CASRDQGDTGELFF	TGTGCCAGCAGGGATCAGGGGGACACCGGGGAGCTGTTTTTT